This TCR beta chain was observed in a study of blood T cell repertoires in COVID-19. Only in-frame clones appear in the TCRdb table, and some are missing; sequencing was by immunoSEQ multiplex PCR. The repertoire consists of about 290,000 clones, with roughly 89% occurring once and the leading ten covering around 10%. This CDR3 comprises 15 residues. Trimming removed 1 base from V and 7 bases from J, with 10 bases in between. Germline CDR1 is KGHDR and CDR2 is SFDVKD. The chain couples TRBV24-1 to TRBJ1-6; D may be TRBD1 (5 bases). Specimen: peripheral blood. The TCR sequence derives from a young woman with COVID-19, enrolled during active disease. CDR3 loop: CATSDLRGKNSPLHF. The CDR3, as DNA: TGTGCCACCAGTGATTTACGGGGGAAGAATTCACCCCTCCACTTT.